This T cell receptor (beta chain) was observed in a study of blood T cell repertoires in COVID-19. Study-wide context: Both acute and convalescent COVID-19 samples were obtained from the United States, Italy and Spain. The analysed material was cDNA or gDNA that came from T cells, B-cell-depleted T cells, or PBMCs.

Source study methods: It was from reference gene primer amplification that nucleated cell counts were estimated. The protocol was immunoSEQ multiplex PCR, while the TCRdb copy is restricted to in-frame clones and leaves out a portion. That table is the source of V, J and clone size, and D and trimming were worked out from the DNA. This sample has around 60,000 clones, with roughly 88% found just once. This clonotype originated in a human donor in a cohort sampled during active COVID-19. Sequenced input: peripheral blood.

The CDR3 reads CASSSRGSGQFASSTDTQYF. The CDR3 region has the DNA TGTGCCAGCAGTTCCCGGGGTAGCGGGCAATTCGCATCTAGCACAGATACGCAGTATTTT. V gene TRBV28 combines with J gene TRBJ2-3; 7 bases line up with TRBD2. Germline-derived CDR1 and CDR2 are MDHEN and SYDVKM. After removal of 4 bases from V and 0 bases from J, the junction contained 19 bases not matched to a gene. This CDR3 is built from 20 residues.